This T cell receptor (beta chain) was sequenced for a study of blood T cell repertoires in COVID-19. Overall study: PBMCs, B-cell-depleted T cells, or T cells provided the cDNA or gDNA that made up the material.

V lost 1 base and J lost 2, with 3 bases in between. CDR1 is SNHLY, CDR2 FYNNEI, per germline. The CDR3 covers 12 residues. How the authors handled the data: Scientists estimated how many nucleated cells there were by amplifying reference gene primers. Sequencing was performed with immunoSEQ multiplex PCR; in TCRdb, only in-frame clones are kept and a portion is missing. V, J and clone size are taken as reported in that table, and D and trimming were inferred from the DNA itself. This repertoire shows 65,000 to 95,000 clones, roughly 89% found once; its top ten account for approximately 4.5%. The sequencing sample was made of peripheral blood. V and J are TRBV2 and TRBJ2-7; D is undetermined. This TCR was sampled from a man aged 45-65 years with active COVID-19. CDR3 bases: TGTGCCAGCAGTGAAGGGCCCTACGAGCAGTACTTC. It is translated as CASSEGPYEQYF.